This T cell receptor (beta chain) emerged from a study of OX40 agonist ivuxolimab in advanced cancers. In the study overall: Ivuxolimab was an agonistic, fully human IgG2 monoclonal antibody directed against OX40 (CD134), a costimulatory receptor. Intravenous ivuxolimab was administered to patients every 2 weeks at six dose levels: 0.01, 0.1, 0.3, 1.5, 3 and 10 mg/kg. Among the approximately 50 dose-escalation patients, 19 had hepatocellular carcinoma, 15 or so melanoma, 9 renal cell carcinoma and 9 head and neck cancer. A male proportion of 82.7% and a mean age of approximately 55 years, ranging from roughly 23 to 79, were recorded for the dose-escalation cohort. Patients were allowed to have had prior anti-PD-1, anti-PD-L1 or anti-CTLA-4 therapy, and around two fifths of the dose-escalation patients had been treated with checkpoint inhibitors. Three dose-escalation patients achieved partial responses, one with hepatocellular carcinoma and two with cutaneous melanoma. The purpose of peripheral TCRbeta sequencing was to test whether ivuxolimab changed TCR sequence diversity and led to clonal T-cell expansion. The paper covers the monotherapy dose-escalation part of the phase I ivuxolimab trial, which included N of about 50 patients.

Patients with autoimmune disease history or receiving systemic immunosuppression were excluded from the trial. In every dose cohort, peripheral blood was drawn for TCR sequencing at baseline, cycle 4 day 1, and cycle 7 day 1. The samples were taken from a phase I, first-in-human, multicenter, open-label dose-escalation trial of ivuxolimab. The trial enrolled adults with locally advanced or metastatic head and neck squamous cell, hepatocellular, melanoma or renal cell carcinoma. Before TCR sequencing, CD4+ T cells and CD8+ T cells from peripheral blood were sorted into separate populations. For CDR1 and CDR2, the germline V gene (reference sequence) lists SEHNR and FQNEAQ. There are 16 amino acids in the CDR3, from cysteine to phenylalanine inclusive. Of the read, only the CDR3 DNA is kept; its 48 bases are in frame from base 1. Trimming takes 4 bases off V and 4 bases off J; junction bases not matched to a gene: 6.

Genomic DNA was extracted from sorted cells for sequencing of the TCRbeta CDR3 region. The immunoSEQ Assay was used for sequencing of TCRbeta CDR3 regions. TCRdb provides this immuneACCESS table in a form limited to in-frame rearrangements. Some clones are lacking; in checked studies, under half of them reflect an unresolved V gene, and why the rest are absent is not known. The sample includes around 40,000 clones, with 88% observed a single time. The ten largest account for approximately 13% of the sample. Turning to this clone: What antigen it recognizes has not been identified. No clone much larger than this one lies a single base away; base qualities are absent.

Study-level results and caveats: In the 0.1-3.0 mg/kg groups, partial responders had among the lowest normalized peripheral clonal expansion, particularly in CD8+ T cells. Low levels of normalized T-cell clonal expansion were also seen in some patients who did not respond. Which antigens the clonally expanded peripheral T cells were specific for was not determined. At doses from 0.1 to 3.0 mg/kg, clonal expansion was seen in both CD4+ and CD8+ blood T cells between baseline and week 6. After ivuxolimab, more expanded clones were found on average in CD8+ T cells than in CD4+ T cells.

The sequence joins TRBV7-9 to TRBJ2-3; 12 bases in the junction line up with TRBD2. This sample comprised CD4+ or CD8+ T cells sorted from blood, obtained in a trial of the OX40 agonist ivuxolimab. The clonotype comes from an adult with an advanced solid tumor such as melanoma, head and neck, liver or kidney cancer. In nucleotide form, the sequence is TGTGCCAGCAGCTCTCGACTAGCGGGAGTCGCAGATACGCAGTATTTT. Translated, it gives CASSSRLAGVADTQYF.